The present entry profiles one TCR beta chain with its context. Its recognized antigen is unknown. Per-base quality was not reported, and no clone a single base away is much larger than it. The cohort was made up of about 610 healthy bone marrow donors. At the time of sampling, all cohort members were nominally healthy, though unrecorded immune exposures were likely present. The donor tested CMV seronegative and was one of the 352 seronegative cohort members. A peripheral blood sample was collected from each donor, and TCR beta sequencing was performed on peripheral blood mononuclear cells. The Qiagen DNeasy Blood Extraction Kit was used to extract genomic DNA from the blood cell samples. The library was made by the immunoSEQ multiplex PCR assay. A mixture of 60 forward primers for TCR Vbeta segments and 13 reverse primers for TCR Jbeta segments was used in the multiplex PCR. The CDR3 region of rearranged TCR beta genes was amplified from genomic DNA by a multiplex PCR assay. The amplified TCR beta libraries were sequenced on the Illumina HiSeq System as 87-base-pair reads. The paper's processing steps were these. A later analysis counted about 80 million unique TCR beta chains across the 700 or so repertoires, and roughly 9.9 million of these chains were shared by at least two donors. To remove PCR and sequencing errors, raw reads were error-corrected and collapsed into unique sequences using a nearest-neighbor algorithm that merged closely related sequences. Alignment of CDR3 sequences to IMGT reference sequences was used to assign V, D and J gene segments. For a sequence to be retained, a match of at least six nucleotides to both a V gene segment and a J gene segment was required. A rearrangement counted as productive if the CDR3 had no stop codons and remained in frame with V and J, and every other rearrangement counted as non-productive. Following IMGT convention, CDR3 was defined as the stretch from the second conserved V-encoded cysteine up to the conserved J-encoded phenylalanine. Sequences without an unambiguous match to a single V gene segment were excluded from the earlier analysis of about 630 of the donors. An earlier analysis of 587 of the donors called V segments functional above 56.7% productive rearrangements and segregating when the between-donor standard deviation exceeded 5%. A statistical classification framework was built for diagnosing cytomegalovirus status from the catalog of TCR beta chain sequences. A later analysis assigned V and J genes by comparing TCR nucleotide sequences with IMGT/GENE-DB human TR gene sequences. Using the TCRdist pipeline, a later analysis assigned CDR3 sequences along with most-parsimonious VDJ recombination scenarios. In a later analysis, each TCR beta chain was defined by its CDR3 amino acid sequence together with its V-gene family, and reads without a unique V-gene family were excluded. To address suspected cross-contamination and a sequencing artifact, a later analysis removed approximately 590 highly shared, low-generation-probability nucleotide sequences. In a later analysis, a clonal expansion index was calculated for each public chain from normalized within-repertoire ranks of inferred template counts. A later analysis computed generation probabilities with a VDJ recombination model fitted to out-of-frame rearrangements, and checked the results against IGoR. A later analysis scored TCR-TCR, TCR-HLA and TCR-CMV co-occurrence with hypergeometric tests, applying a repertoire-size bias correction to TCR pairs. In a later analysis, false discovery rates were estimated by permuting HLA or CMV assignments 20 times. A later analysis grouped co-occurring TCRs with DBSCAN, adding TCRdist sequence similarity when clustering within HLA-allele-positive subsets. Repertoires with fewer than 30,000 or more than 120,000 public chains, plus five repertoires with anomalous nucleotide sharing, were excluded from co-occurrence clustering. TCRdb's version of the immuneACCESS table is confined to in-frame rearrangements and falls short of the full clone set. An unresolved V gene accounts for under half of the shortfall where checked; the remainder is of unknown origin. V and J calls plus clone size are reproduced from that table; the DNA served to infer D and trimming. The sample profile shows roughly 140,000 clones; 68% of them were found once. The biggest ten clones account for roughly 4.7% of the sample.

This sample is drawn from a study of cytomegalovirus exposure and HLA in healthy donors (dated by TCRdb to the late 2010s). Study-level background: An earlier analysis of approximately 600 of the donors reported roughly 300 Gb of sequence data and 117 million unique TCR beta sequences from about 179 million T cells. An early release covering about 600 HLA-typed donors comprised approximately 290 gigabases of sequencing data and around 85 million unique TCR sequences. Among the roughly 410 genotyped donors, around 79% belonged to the genetic ancestry cluster associated with self-reported Caucasian donors. The study was designed to test whether signatures of past pathogen exposure could be identified by cataloging public T cell receptors. Using immunosequencing, the study profiled T cell repertoires from about 620 subjects and related those repertoires to cytomegalovirus serostatus. In addition to the first cohort of 666 subjects, a separate validation cohort of 120 different subjects was used. High-throughput TCR immunosequencing, statistical association of individual TCRs with disease status, and machine learning were combined to predict cytomegalovirus infection status. To study patterns of TCR occurrence, a later analysis re-analyzed previously published TCR beta repertoires from 666 donors and added high-resolution HLA genotyping. Rather than drawing on any new phenotypic data, the later analysis identified candidate immune exposures from TCR beta sequences and the way those sequences occurred across donors. An earlier analysis of nearly 600 of the donors applied high-throughput TCR beta sequencing to assess whether each TCR beta V gene segment acted as functional or pseudogenic. Donor age, sex, ethnicity and CMV serostatus were collected together with the repertoire data. A later genetic analysis used genome-wide SNP genotypes for about three fifths of the 666 donors, treating that subset as a discovery cohort. All discovery cohort repertoires had been generated on a single sequencing platform. HLA typing included class I and class II loci at four-digit resolution. Typing coverage differed by locus: A, B, C, DRB1 and DQB1 were typed in about 620-640 donors, DQA1 in about 500, DPA1 in some 570, and DPB1 in just under 490. Roughly 5 DR-DQ haplotypes were handled as single units for association and clustering because linkage in the cohort was strong. Among about 410 genotyped donors of the cohort, an average of approximately 220,000 unique TCR beta nucleotide sequences was sequenced per donor, of which approximately 19% were non-productive. Overall study results and their limits: The cohort was sequenced for TCR beta chains only, and without alpha or paired-chain data the features that could be detected were limited. According to the authors, the approach could potentially be generalized to other disease states and immunological phenotypes. When HLA alleles, especially DR and DQ, strongly co-occurred, TCR associations were difficult to assign to individual alleles. HLA typing was unavailable for some donors at each locus, so association tests used only the typed subset. Compared with equally common non-associated chains, HLA-associated TCR beta chains in a later analysis were more clonally expanded and had lower generation probabilities. According to a later analysis, TCR association rates differed among HLA loci, with DRB1 alleles showing the most associated TCRs and HLA-C alleles showing the fewest. A further reported finding was that TCR beta sequences accurately predicted the HLA-A and HLA-B alleles for most subjects in the first cohort. An association between a missense DCLRE1C variant and V-gene and J-gene trimming of TCR beta chains was found in a later genetic analysis and replicated in an independent cohort. At a false discovery rate of 0.05, a later analysis linked 16,951 TCR beta sequences to specific HLA alleles. Most CMV-associated TCR beta chains appeared to be HLA-restricted in a later analysis, and the HLA associations seemed to be driven largely by CMV exposure. Most TCR sequences were seen in very few donors, while some public TCRs were found in many individuals. In an earlier analysis of 587 of the donors, most TCR beta V segments appeared in productive rearrangements about 87% or about 30% of the time, broadly matching IMGT annotations. Correlated functional status among segregating V segments might reflect linkage disequilibrium, but an unknown experimental factor could not be ruled out. A later analysis reported that several top co-occurrence clusters appeared linked to parvovirus B19, influenza, CMV and Epstein-Barr virus. Presence/absence analyses assumed roughly uniform sequencing depth across donors, an assumption that may not hold. A few of the identified cytomegalovirus-associated TCR beta chains were confirmed in vitro to be specific for cytomegalovirus antigens. CMV serostatus was the only immune exposure information available for the cohort. In the study, approximately 160 TCR beta chains were listed as associated with cytomegalovirus. The 87-base-pair reads could not distinguish some IMGT-functional V segments, including TRBV6-2 and TRBV6-3, so those segments were excluded. Because counts were too low, some 16 rarely observed V segments, including chromosome 9 orphons, were excluded from the earlier analysis of some 540 of the donors. In a later genetic analysis, fewer N-insertions in productive TCRs were reported among donors in an Asian-associated ancestry cluster than the approximately 710-donor mean. The sequencing pipeline was judged likely to have produced a cluster of highly shared sequence variants as a technical artifact. Cytomegalovirus status was reported to be diagnosed by the classifier with high specificity and sensitivity in both the original and validation cohorts.

The CDR3 spans 14 residues, from the cysteine through the phenylalanine. Just the 42-base CDR3 DNA is kept, in frame starting at base 1. According to the germline V gene, CDR1 reads ENHRY and CDR2 reads SYGVKD. The junction shows trimming of 1 base on V and 3 bases on J, and the gene matches do not reach 2 bases of it. What was sequenced was PBMCs. The sequence is built from TRBV10-3 and TRBJ2-5; 7 middle bases align to TRBD2. This clonotype was obtained from a man aged 55 to 70 in good health and CMV-seronegative. The CDR3 amino acid sequence is: CAISEWGGEETQYF. DNA sequence: TGTGCCATCAGTGAGTGGGGAGGGGAAGAGACCCAGTACTTC.